This T cell receptor beta chain is from a study of blood T cell repertoires in COVID-19. The overall study: Whether acute or convalescent, the COVID-19 samples came from the United States, Italy and Spain. PBMCs, B-cell-depleted T cells, or T cells provided the cDNA or gDNA that made up the material.

Original data processing: Scientists estimated how many nucleated cells there were by amplifying reference gene primers. The protocol was immunoSEQ multiplex PCR, while the TCRdb copy is restricted to in-frame clones and leaves out a portion. That table gives V, J and clone size, and the DNA gave D and trimming. Here the sample spans roughly 70,000 clones, about 89% being singletons. The CDR3 sequence is 14 residues long. V dropped 10 bases and J dropped 1 base, with 14 bases sitting between them. CDR1 and CDR2 from the germline V gene are ENHRY and SYGVKD. The chain is built from TRBV10-3 and TRBJ1-5, with a possible D match to TRBD1 (5 bases). The TCR comes from a man aged 50-59 years with active COVID-19. The sequenced sample consisted of peripheral blood. The CDR3 spells CATRGQGSNQPQHF. The CDR3 DNA reads as TGTGCCACGCGGGGCCAGGGCAGCAATCAGCCCCAGCATTTT.